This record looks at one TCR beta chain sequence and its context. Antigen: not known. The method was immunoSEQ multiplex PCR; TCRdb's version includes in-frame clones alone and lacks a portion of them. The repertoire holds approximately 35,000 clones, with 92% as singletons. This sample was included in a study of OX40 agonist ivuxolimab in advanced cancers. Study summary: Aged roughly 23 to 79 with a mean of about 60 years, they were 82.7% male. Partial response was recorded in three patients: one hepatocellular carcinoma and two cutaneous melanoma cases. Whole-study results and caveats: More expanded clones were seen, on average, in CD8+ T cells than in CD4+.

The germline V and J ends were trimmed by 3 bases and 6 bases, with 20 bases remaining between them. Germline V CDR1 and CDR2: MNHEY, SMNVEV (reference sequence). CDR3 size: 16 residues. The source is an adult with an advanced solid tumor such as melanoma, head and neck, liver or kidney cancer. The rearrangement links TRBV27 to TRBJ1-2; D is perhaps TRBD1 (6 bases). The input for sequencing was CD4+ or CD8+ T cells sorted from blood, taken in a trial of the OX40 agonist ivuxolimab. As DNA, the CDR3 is TGTGCCAGCAGTTTCACCCGGGACCGGGGGCTTGATGGCTACACCTTC. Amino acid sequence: CASSFTRDRGLDGYTF.